This T cell receptor (beta chain) was identified during a study of blood T cell repertoires in COVID-19. Across the study: Acute-phase and convalescent COVID-19 samples originated in the United States, Italy and Spain. T cells, B-cell-depleted T cells, or PBMCs provided the cDNA or gDNA that served as material.

V dropped 6 bases and J dropped 3; count of bases not matched to a gene: 5. Germline V lookup: CDR1 MNHEY, CDR2 SVGEGT. The CDR3 runs to 15 residues. Per the original methods: Reference gene primer amplification gave nucleated cell count estimates. The table came from immunoSEQ multiplex PCR; TCRdb's copy has only in-frame clones and leaves some out. The V and J calls and clone size were taken over from that table, and D and trimming were inferred from the DNA. The repertoire includes roughly 120,000 clones, 80% to 90% of them detected once, and approximately 8% sits in the top ten. The sequence came from a man between 65 and 85 years old who had recovered from COVID-19. The sample was peripheral blood. The V gene is TRBV6-2 or TRBV6-3, the J gene TRBJ1-5; TRBD1 agrees at 10 bases. The CDR3, as DNA: TGTGCCAGCAGCACGGGACAGGGGAACAATCAGCCCCAGCATTTT. Translation gives CASSTGQGNNQPQHF.